The clone carrying this TCR beta chain was detected a few times. No antigen is known for it. A J-beta primer mix and a sample-barcoded 5' primer were used in a second PCR of about 7 to 12 cycles. Tagging of each cDNA molecule was performed by a template-switch adaptor with 12 random nucleotides. Each CDR3 protein is one row after TCRdb ran MiXCR on the 5' RACE reads. This table holds 1,800,000 or so distinct CDR3 sequences, roughly 43% found once. The record originates from a study of blood T cells in healthy people across ages. Germline V gene data show CDR1 as SGHRS and CDR2 as YFSETQ. This CDR3 comprises 14 residues. V lost 4 bases, J lost 7 bases, and 18 bases lay in between. Study-level findings and limits: In older individuals, TCR beta diversity per million T cells was lower, falling roughly linearly with age. Unsorted PBMC input precluded a conclusive naive versus antigen-experienced comparison. A greater number of naive CD4+ cells and higher diversity distinguished long-lived donors from aged donors.

The sequenced sample consisted of blood. V and J are TRBV5-1 and TRBJ2-7; D may be TRBD1 (6 bases). The TCR sequence derives from a human donor in good health. The CDR3 DNA sequence: TGCGCCAGCAGCCTGAGGACAGAGACGGGGGAGCAGTACTTC. This translates into CASSLRTETGEQYF.